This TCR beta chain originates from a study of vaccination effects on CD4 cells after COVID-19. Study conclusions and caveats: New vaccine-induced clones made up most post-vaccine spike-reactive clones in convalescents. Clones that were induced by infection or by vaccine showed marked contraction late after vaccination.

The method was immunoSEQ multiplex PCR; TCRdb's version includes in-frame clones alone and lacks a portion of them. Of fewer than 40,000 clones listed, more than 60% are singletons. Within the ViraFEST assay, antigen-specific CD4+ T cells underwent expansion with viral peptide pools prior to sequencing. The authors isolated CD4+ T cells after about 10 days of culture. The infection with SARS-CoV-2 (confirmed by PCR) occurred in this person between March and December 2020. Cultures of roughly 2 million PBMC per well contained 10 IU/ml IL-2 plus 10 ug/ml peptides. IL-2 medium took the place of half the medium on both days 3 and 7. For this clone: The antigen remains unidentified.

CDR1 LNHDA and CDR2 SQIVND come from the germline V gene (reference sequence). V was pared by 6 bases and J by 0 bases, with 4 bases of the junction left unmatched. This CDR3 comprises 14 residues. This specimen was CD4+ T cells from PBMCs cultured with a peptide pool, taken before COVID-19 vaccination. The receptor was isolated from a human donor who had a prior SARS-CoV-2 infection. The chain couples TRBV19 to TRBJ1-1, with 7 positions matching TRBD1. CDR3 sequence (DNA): TGTGCCAGTAGCGGGAGGGGGCTGAACACTGAAGCTTTCTTT. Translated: CASSGRGLNTEAFF.